The 26 T cell receptor beta chains given below trace back to one sample, sequenced in a study of early T cells in non-severe SARS-CoV-2 infection. TCRdb passed the 5' RACE reads through MiXCR, listing each CDR3 protein once. Of about 69,000 distinct CDR3 sequences in the sample, approximately 10% were seen once. The starting material was whole blood, obtained at baseline. These receptors all come from an adult who was a healthcare worker with PCR-confirmed SARS-CoV-2 infection or an uninfected control (not recorded which).

This clonotype was recorded a few times. This chain links TRBV6-2 or TRBV6-3 with TRBJ2-1, with D possibly TRBD1 on 6 matching bases. The CDR3 is 12 amino acids. V dropped 0 bases and J dropped 12 bases, with 9 bases sitting between them. CDR1 is MNHEY, CDR2 SVGEGT, per germline. The CDR3 loop is CASSYSQGRQFF. The DNA for the CDR3 is TGTGCCAGCAGTTACTCCCAGGGGAGGCAGTTCTTC.

This clonotype was observed a handful of times. The CDR3 coding sequence is TGTGCCAGCAGCAAAACGTGGGACAGTCCCTACGAGCAGTACTTC. Protein sequence: CASSKTWDSPYEQYF. V and J are TRBV21-1 and TRBJ2-7; the table assigns TRBD1, which was not confirmed against the DNA. TRBV21-1 is annotated as a pseudogene. The CDR3 covers 15 residues.

As to this clonotype: At one end, the junction sequence differs from germline, possibly due to a read error. The chain is built from TRBV5-1 and TRBJ1-1; TRBD1 matches 10 bases. CDR3 length equals 14 residues. The germline V gene has CDR1 SGHRS and CDR2 YFSETQ. Here the CDR3 DNA reads TGCGCCAGCAGCTCCGGGACAGGGGTCACTGAAGTTTTCTTT. Translation: CASSSGTGVTEVFF.

This clonotype has only a few counts. The CDR3 loop reads CSFRVTKETQYF. In nucleotides, the CDR3 is TGCAGCTTCCGGGTTACGAAAGAGACCCAGTACTTC. The V call is TRBV29-1, the J call TRBJ2-5; D gene uncertain. CDR3 size: 12 residues. Germline values: CDR1 SQVTM, CDR2 ANQGSEA. Trimming took off 8 bases at V and 3 bases at J, with 13 bases between the two ends.

The sample holds many counts of this clonotype. The rearrangement links TRBV6-6 to TRBJ1-3; TRBD1 agrees at 8 bases. The germline gives CDR1 MNHNY, CDR2 SVGAGI (reference sequence). V dropped 0 bases and J dropped 4; count of bases not matched to a gene: 5. This CDR3 is built from 16 residues. Here the CDR3 DNA reads TGTGCCAGCAGTTACTCCTGGACAGGGCAAGGAAACACCATATATTTT. Its translation: CASSYSWTGQGNTIYF.

There are many counts of this clonotype. The chain couples TRBV12-3 or TRBV12-4 to TRBJ2-7; D may be TRBD2 (6 bases). The CDR3 is made up of 11 amino acids. V was pared by 5 bases and J by 4 bases, with 6 bases between. Written as DNA, the CDR3 is TGTGCCAGCAGTGGGGGGTACGAGCAGTACTTC. Translating it yields CASSGGYEQYF.

Ten or more counts support this clonotype. The genes are TRBV19 and TRBJ2-2; 11 bases are shared with TRBD2. Per the germline V gene, CDR1 is LNHDA and CDR2 is SQIVND (reference sequence). This CDR3 is 16 amino acids long. With 6 bases clipped from V and 0 bases from J, the junction kept 3 bases outside the gene matches. The CDR3 nucleotides are TGTGCCAGTAGCGGGACTAGCGGCGCGAACACCGGGGAGCTGTTTTTT. As protein: CASSGTSGANTGELFF.

This clonotype was counted many times. V is TRBV11-2 and J is TRBJ2-3; 9 nucleotides agree with TRBD1. The CDR3 is made up of 16 amino acids. J gave up 6 bases and V 5 bases, and 12 bases lay outside the gene matches. The germline CDR1 and CDR2 sequences are SGHAT and FQNNGV. The CDR3 reads CASSASRDRDRDTQYF. CDR3 nucleotide sequence: TGTGCCAGCAGCGCGTCCCGGGACAGGGATCGGGATACGCAGTATTTT.

The V gene is TRBV4-1, the J gene TRBJ1-1; D gene unclear. Trimming cost V 0 bases and J 2 bases, with 19 bases left between them. The CDR3 sequence is 18 residues long. Germline V lookup: CDR1 MGHRA, CDR2 YSYEKL. The DNA of the CDR3 is TGCGCCAGCAGCCAAGATCGGGCCAGGCAAATTGCTAACACTGAAGCTTTCTTT. It yields the protein CASSQDRARQIANTEAFF.

The table lists this clonotype with a few counts. V usage is TRBV20-1 and J usage is TRBJ2-1, with a weak D call TRBD2 (5 bases). Germline CDR1 and CDR2: DFQATT and SNEGSKA (reference sequence). The CDR3 contains 13 residues. Trimming cost V 7 bases and J 2 bases, with 12 bases left between them. In DNA, the CDR3 is TGCAGTGTTCGAGGGCGCACCTACAATGAGCAGTTCTTC. Protein: CSVRGRTYNEQFF.

This clonotype has only a few counts. The V call is TRBV9, the J call TRBJ1-4; a weak D match, TRBD1 (5 bases). Germline V gene data show CDR1 as SGDLS and CDR2 as YYNGEE. Deletions cut 4 bases from V and 4 bases from J, with 8 bases between. The CDR3 has 13 amino acids. CDR3 in amino acids: CASSPGHNEKLFF. CDR3 DNA: TGTGCCAGCAGCCCAGGGCATAATGAAAAACTGTTTTTT.

This clonotype came up a few times. This rearrangement joins TRBV24-1 to TRBJ1-2; unclear D gene. V lost 4 bases and J 4 bases, leaving 15 bases between the germline ends. This CDR3 contains 15 residues. Germline loops: CDR1 KGHDR, CDR2 SFDVKD. In nucleotides, the CDR3 is TGTGCCACCAGTGACAATGACGAGGGAATCTATGGCTACACCTTC. It encodes CATSDNDEGIYGYTF.

In its sample, this clonotype was seen a few times. The chain has TRBV20-1 and TRBJ2-5, with a tentative D call TRBD2 (5 bases). Germline V gene data show CDR1 as DFQATT and CDR2 as SNEGSKA (reference sequence). V gave up 0 bases and J gave up 5 bases, with 13 bases separating them. This CDR3 region has 14 residues. CDR3 DNA: TGCAGTGCTAGAGATCCCCGGGAAGGGGAGACCCAGTACTTC. Amino acids: CSARDPREGETQYF.

The rearrangement links TRBV6-5 to TRBJ2-3; weak D call: TRBD1 (5 bases). CDR1 is MNHEY and CDR2 is SVGAGI in the germline V gene. V was pared by 2 bases and J by 3 bases, with 6 bases between. The CDR3 has 13 residues. The CDR3 DNA reads TGTGCCAGCAGTTACCCAGGGACAGATACGCAGTATTTT. The encoded protein is CASSYPGTDTQYF.

This clonotype was found many times. The chain uses TRBV2 and TRBJ1-1; 8 nucleotides align to TRBD1. Germline V gene data show CDR1 as SNHLY and CDR2 as FYNNEI. Trimming cost V 3 bases and J 0 bases; bases outside gene matches: 3. The CDR3 sequence is 15 residues long. The CDR3 sequence: CASSDRGLLNTEAFF. CDR3 coding DNA: TGTGCCAGCAGTGACAGGGGGCTTTTGAACACTGAAGCTTTCTTT.

The chain carries TRBV7-2 and TRBJ1-1; D ambiguous. Trimming removed 1 base at V and 4 bases at J, with 4 bases between. Germline V gene sequence: CDR1 SGHTA, CDR2 FQGNSA. This CDR3 has 12 amino acids. The CDR3 spells CASSLVSTEAFF. In nucleotides, the CDR3 is TGTGCCAGCAGCTTAGTTTCCACTGAAGCTTTCTTT.

The rearrangement uses TRBV14 and TRBJ2-1; TRBD2 is a possible D gene (7 bases). Germline V gives CDR1 SGHDN, CDR2 FVKESK. CDR3 length equals 17 residues. V was pared by 0 bases and J by 6 bases, with 18 bases between. CDR3 amino acids: CASSQDWLRGGLNEQFF. CDR3 nucleotides: TGTGCCAGCAGCCAAGATTGGCTGAGGGGGGGCCTCAATGAGCAGTTCTTC.

This clonotype was observed a few times. The chain uses TRBV10-3 and TRBJ2-5; 9 positions match TRBD1. The J segment lost 4 bases and the V segment lost 4 bases, leaving 1 base of the junction unmatched. CDR3 length: 13 amino acids. The germline V gene encodes CDR1 ENHRY and CDR2 SYGVKD. The DNA for the CDR3 is TGTGCCATCAGTGCGACAGGGGGAGAGACCCAGTACTTC. Its translation is CAISATGGETQYF.

This clonotype was detected a few times. The CDR3 bases are TGTGCCAGCAGTCCGGGATTCTATGGCTACACCTTC. It yields the protein CASSPGFYGYTF. V is TRBV2 and J is TRBJ1-2; D is unclear. Trimming removed 5 bases from V and 4 bases from J, with 8 bases in between. Germline CDR1 is SNHLY and CDR2 is FYNNEI. CDR3 length equals 12 residues.

This clonotype was found many times. The V gene is TRBV20-1, the J gene TRBJ2-4; 10 positions match TRBD1. V was clipped by 5 bases and J by 3 bases; unmatched bases: 7. Germline V gene lookup returns CDR1 DFQATT and CDR2 SNEGSKA (reference sequence). CDR3 length: 15 residues. CDR3 coding DNA: TGCAGTGCTTGGATTGGACAGGGGGGCAAAAACATTCAGTACTTC. Protein: CSAWIGQGGKNIQYF.

This clonotype occurred a few times. The chain carries TRBV14 and TRBJ2-5, with 13 bases that match TRBD2. V dropped 1 base and J dropped 4; count of bases not matched to a gene: 3. Germline loops: CDR1 SGHDN, CDR2 FVKESK. The CDR3 runs 16 residues. This CDR3 is CASSQGRLAGGETQYF. CDR3 sequence (DNA): TGTGCCAGCAGCCAAGGCCGACTAGCGGGAGGAGAGACCCAGTACTTC.

This clonotype came up many times. The chain links TRBV6-2 or TRBV6-3 to TRBJ2-3; no reliable D call. V shed 2 bases and J shed 11 bases, with 11 bases lying between them. The CDR3 loop spans 12 amino acids. The germline V gene has CDR1 MNHEY and CDR2 SVGEGT. The CDR3 nucleotides read TGTGCCAGCAGTTACGCCGGTTTACAGCAGTATTTT. Its protein product is CASSYAGLQQYF.

This clonotype was found a few times. The V and J genes are TRBV6-5 and TRBJ2-2, with a possible D match to TRBD2 (6 bases). The CDR3 is 14 amino acids. V dropped 3 bases and J dropped 3 bases, with 8 bases sitting between them. Germline V gene lookup returns CDR1 MNHEY and CDR2 SVGAGI. The CDR3 coding sequence is TGTGCCAGCAGTTATAGCGGTGACACCGGGGAGCTGTTTTTT. Translating gives CASSYSGDTGELFF.

This sequence joins TRBV2 and TRBJ2-7; no firm D call. The germline V and J ends were trimmed by 4 bases and 4 bases, with 5 bases remaining between them. This CDR3 spans 11 amino acids. The germline V gene encodes CDR1 SNHLY and CDR2 FYNNEI. The CDR3: CASSVRYEQYF. DNA of the CDR3: TGTGCCAGCAGTGTTAGGTACGAGCAGTACTTC.

Ten or more counts support this clonotype. The V call is TRBV13, the J call TRBJ2-1; 9 nucleotides align to TRBD2. The CDR3 has 17 residues. The germline CDR1 and CDR2 sequences are PRHDT and FYEKMQ (reference sequence). V was clipped by 2 bases and J by 0 bases; unmatched bases: 5. The CDR3 reads CASSLIGGGASYNEQFF. The CDR3 DNA follows: TGTGCCAGCAGCTTAATCGGCGGGGGGGCCTCCTACAATGAGCAGTTCTTC. Based on the CDR3 plus reference TRBV13 and TRBJ2-1, the full variable domain is AAGVIQSPRHLIKEKRETATLKCYPIPRHDTVYWYQQGPGQDPQFLISFYEKMQSDKGSIPDRFSAQQFSDYHSELNMSSLELGDSALYFCASSLIGGGASYNEQFFGPGTRLTVL.

The V call is TRBV29-1, the J call TRBJ2-5; 7 bases map to TRBD2. This CDR3 is built from 12 residues. Germline V CDR1 and CDR2: SQVTM, ANQGSEA. J gave up 4 bases and V 6 bases, and 5 bases lay outside the gene matches. The CDR3 is CSVALAAETQYF. CDR3 DNA sequence: TGCAGCGTAGCCCTAGCGGCAGAGACCCAGTACTTC. The whole variable domain, filled in from reference TRBV29-1 and TRBJ2-5, reads SAVISQKPSRDICQRGTSLTIQCQVDSQVTMMFWYRQQPGQSLTLIATANQGSEATYESGFVIDKFPISRPNLTFSTLTVSNMSPEDSSIYLCSVALAAETQYFGPGTRLLVL.